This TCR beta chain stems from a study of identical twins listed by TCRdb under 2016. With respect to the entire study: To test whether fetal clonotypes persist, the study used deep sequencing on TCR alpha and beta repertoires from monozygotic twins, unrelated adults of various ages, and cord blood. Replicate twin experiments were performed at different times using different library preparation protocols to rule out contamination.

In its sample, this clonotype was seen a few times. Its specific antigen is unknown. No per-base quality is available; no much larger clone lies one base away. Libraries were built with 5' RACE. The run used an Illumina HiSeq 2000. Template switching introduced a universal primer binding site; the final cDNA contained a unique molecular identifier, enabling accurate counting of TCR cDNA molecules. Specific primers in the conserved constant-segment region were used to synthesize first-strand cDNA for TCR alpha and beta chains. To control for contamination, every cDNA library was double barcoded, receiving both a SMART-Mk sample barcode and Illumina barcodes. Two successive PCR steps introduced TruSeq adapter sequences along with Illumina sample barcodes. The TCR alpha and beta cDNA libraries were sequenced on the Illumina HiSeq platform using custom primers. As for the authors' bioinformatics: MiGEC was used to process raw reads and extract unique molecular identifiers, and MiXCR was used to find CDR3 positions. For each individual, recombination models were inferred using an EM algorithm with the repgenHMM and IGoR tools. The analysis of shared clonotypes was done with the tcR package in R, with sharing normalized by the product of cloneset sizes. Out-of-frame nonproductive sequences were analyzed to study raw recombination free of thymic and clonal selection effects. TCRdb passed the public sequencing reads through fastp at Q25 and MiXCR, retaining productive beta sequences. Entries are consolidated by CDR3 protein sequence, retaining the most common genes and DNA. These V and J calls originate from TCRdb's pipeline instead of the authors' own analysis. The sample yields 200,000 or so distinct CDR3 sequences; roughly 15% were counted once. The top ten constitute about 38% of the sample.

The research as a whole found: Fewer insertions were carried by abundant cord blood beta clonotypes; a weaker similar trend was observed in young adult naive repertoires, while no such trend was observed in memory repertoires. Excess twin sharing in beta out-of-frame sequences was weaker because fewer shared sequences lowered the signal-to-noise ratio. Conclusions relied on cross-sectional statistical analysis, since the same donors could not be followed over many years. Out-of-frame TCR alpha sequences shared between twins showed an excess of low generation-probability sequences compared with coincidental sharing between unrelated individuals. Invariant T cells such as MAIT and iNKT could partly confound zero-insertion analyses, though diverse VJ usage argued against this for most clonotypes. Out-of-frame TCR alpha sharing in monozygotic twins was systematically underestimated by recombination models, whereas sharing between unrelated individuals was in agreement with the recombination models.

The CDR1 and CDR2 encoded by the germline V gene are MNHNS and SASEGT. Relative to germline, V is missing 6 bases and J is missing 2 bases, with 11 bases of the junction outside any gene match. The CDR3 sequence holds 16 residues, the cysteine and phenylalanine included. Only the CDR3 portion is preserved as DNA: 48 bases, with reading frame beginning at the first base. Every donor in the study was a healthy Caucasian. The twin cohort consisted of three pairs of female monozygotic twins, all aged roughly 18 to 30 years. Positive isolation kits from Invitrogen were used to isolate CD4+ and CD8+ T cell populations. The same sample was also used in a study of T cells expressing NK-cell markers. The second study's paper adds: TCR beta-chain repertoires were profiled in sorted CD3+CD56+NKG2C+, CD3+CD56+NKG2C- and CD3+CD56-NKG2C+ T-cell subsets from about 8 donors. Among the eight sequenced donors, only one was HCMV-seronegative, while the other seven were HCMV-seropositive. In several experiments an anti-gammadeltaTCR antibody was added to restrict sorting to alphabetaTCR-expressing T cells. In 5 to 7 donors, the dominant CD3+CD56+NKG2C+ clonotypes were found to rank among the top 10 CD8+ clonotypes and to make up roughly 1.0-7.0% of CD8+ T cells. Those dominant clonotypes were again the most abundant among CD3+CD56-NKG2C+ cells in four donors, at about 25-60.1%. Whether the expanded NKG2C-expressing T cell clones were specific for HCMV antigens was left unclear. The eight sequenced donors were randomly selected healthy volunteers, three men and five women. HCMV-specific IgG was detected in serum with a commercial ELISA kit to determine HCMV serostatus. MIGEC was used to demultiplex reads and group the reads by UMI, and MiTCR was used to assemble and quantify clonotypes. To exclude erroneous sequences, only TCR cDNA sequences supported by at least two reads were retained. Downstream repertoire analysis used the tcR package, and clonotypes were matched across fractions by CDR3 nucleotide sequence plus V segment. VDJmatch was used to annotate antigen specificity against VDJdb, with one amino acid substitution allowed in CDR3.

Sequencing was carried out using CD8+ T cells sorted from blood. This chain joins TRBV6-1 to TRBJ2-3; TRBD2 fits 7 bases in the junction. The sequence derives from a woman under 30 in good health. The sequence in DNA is TGTGCCAGCAGACCAAGGCGGGGGTACACCACAGATACGCAGTATTTT. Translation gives CASRPRRGYTTDTQYF.